The clone carrying this T cell receptor (beta chain) has only a few counts. Its antigen remains unidentified. TCRdb analysed the RACE reads with MiXCR anew, one entry per CDR3 protein. The table has approximately 91,000 distinct CDR3 sequences, about 9.9% seen once. These data belong to a study of human T cells and chemical hapten exposure. Time point of the sample: patch test 2, 6 weeks after DPC sensitization. Treatment reported: therapeutic diphenylcyclopropenone sensitization with weekly scalp DPC. V was shortened by 3 bases and J by 2 bases, with 19 bases between the two germline ends. Germline CDR1 is SGHAT and CDR2 is FQNNGV. This CDR3 has 17 residues. Findings of the study overall: Compared with pre-sensitization or healthy control sets, expanded TCRs clustered more. Following DPC sensitization, TCRs present above 1 in 1000 frequency showed no change. Each of the donors had alopecia, so their immune responses may not resemble those of healthy people. In the PT1 data, expanded TCR counts showed a positive correlation with patch test score.

The sequence was obtained from a young man with alopecia areata. Some clones in this sample may be carry-over from other donors' samples. The sequenced sample was whole blood, obtained in connection with sensitization to the hapten diphenylcyclopropenone (DPC). The V gene is TRBV11-2, the J gene TRBJ2-5, with D possibly matching TRBD2 (5 bases). CDR3 region: CASSFNGERMGQETQYF. As DNA, the CDR3 is TGTGCCAGCAGCTTTAACGGGGAAAGAATGGGGCAAGAGACCCAGTACTTC.